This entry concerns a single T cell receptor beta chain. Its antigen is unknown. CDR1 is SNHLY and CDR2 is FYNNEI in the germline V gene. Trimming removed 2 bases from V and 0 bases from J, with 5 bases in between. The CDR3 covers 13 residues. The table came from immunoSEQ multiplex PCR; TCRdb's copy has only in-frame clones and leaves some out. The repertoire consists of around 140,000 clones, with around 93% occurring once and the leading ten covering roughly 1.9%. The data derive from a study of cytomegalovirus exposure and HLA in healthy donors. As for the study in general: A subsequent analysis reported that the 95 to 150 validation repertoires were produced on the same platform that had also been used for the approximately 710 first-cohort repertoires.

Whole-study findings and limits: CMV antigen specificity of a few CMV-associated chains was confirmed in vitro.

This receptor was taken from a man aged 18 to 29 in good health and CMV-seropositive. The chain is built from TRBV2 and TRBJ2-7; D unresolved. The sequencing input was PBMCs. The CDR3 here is CASSEQVSYEQYF. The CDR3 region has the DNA TGTGCCAGCAGTGAACAGGTCTCCTACGAGCAGTACTTC.